One and the same sample provided the 8 T cell receptor beta chains below, sequenced in a study of CD8 T cells in Susac syndrome. Reverse transcription of about 0.5 to 1 ug RNA was carried out with random hexamers. TCRdb called the immunoSEQ multiplex PCR reads again in MiXCR, with one record for every CDR3 protein. This sample has a few hundred thousand distinct CDR3 sequences, with 85% found just once. Input material: CD8+ T cells from PBMCs. These receptors originate from a human donor with multiple sclerosis.

The rearrangement uses TRBV15 and TRBJ1-2; TRBD1 is a possible D gene (6 bases). V shed 0 bases and J shed 4 bases, with 9 bases lying between them. CDR1 and CDR2 from the germline V gene are LNHNV and YYDKDF (reference sequence). There are 14 residues in the CDR3. CDR3 nucleotide sequence: TGTGCCACCAGCAGAGAAAGGGACATCTATGGCTACACCTTC. It translates to CATSRERDIYGYTF.

The chain recombines TRBV4-1 with TRBJ2-2; TRBD1 matches at 7 bases. This CDR3 comprises 15 residues. J lost 3 bases, V lost 2 bases, and 3 bases had no gene match. The V gene's germline CDR1 is MGHRA and CDR2 YSYEKL. CDR3 sequence: CASSQTGDHTGELFF. CDR3 DNA: TGCGCCAGCAGCCAAACAGGGGACCACACCGGGGAGCTGTTTTTT.

The rearrangement links TRBV30 to TRBJ1-1, with D perhaps TRBD1 (5 bases). This CDR3 comprises 12 residues. Germline V lookup: CDR1 GTSNPN, CDR2 SVGIG (reference sequence). The V end lost 3 bases, the J end lost 13 bases, and 18 bases lay between the germline ends. In nucleotides, the CDR3 is TGTGCCTGGAGCCAGGGACCCCCTGAGGGTTTCTTT. Protein sequence: CAWSQGPPEGFF. Combining the CDR3 with reference TRBV30 and TRBJ1-1 gives the whole variable domain SQTIHQWPATLVQPVGSPLSLECTVEGTSNPNLYWYRQAAGRGLQLLFYSVGIGQISSEVPQNLSASRPQDRQFILSSKKLLLSDSGFYLCAWSQGPPEGFFGQGTRLTVV.

The rearrangement uses TRBV28 and TRBJ2-3; 7 bases fit TRBD1. After removal of 5 bases from V and 3 bases from J, the junction contained 11 bases not matched to a gene. CDR3 length: 16 residues. CDR1 is MDHEN and CDR2 is SYDVKM in the germline V gene. The CDR3 protein is CASSPRTGRMTDTQYF. The CDR3 DNA sequence: TGTGCCAGCAGTCCTCGGACAGGTCGAATGACAGATACGCAGTATTTT. The complete variable domain, with remaining parts taken from reference TRBV28 and TRBJ2-3, reads DVKVTQSSRYLVKRTGEKVFLECVQDMDHENMFWYRQDPGLGLRLIYFSYDVKMKEKGDIPEGYSVSREKKERFSLILESASTNQTSMYLCASSPRTGRMTDTQYFGPGTRLTVL.

V and J are TRBV9 and TRBJ1-1; TRBD1 is a possible D gene (5 bases). The germline CDR1 and CDR2 sequences are SGDLS and YYNGEE. The length of the CDR3 is 15 residues. V gave up 4 bases and J gave up 0 bases, with 13 bases separating them. In DNA form, the CDR3 reads TGTGCCAGCAGCTCCGTGGGGCAGCTGAACACTGAAGCTTTCTTT. Its translation: CASSSVGQLNTEAFF.

The chain carries TRBV4-1 and TRBJ2-3; 8 nucleotides align to TRBD2. The CDR3 runs to 17 residues. The V and J ends lost 4 bases and 2 bases, in that order; junction bases with no gene match: 11. Germline CDR1 MGHRA, CDR2 YSYEKL. The CDR3 DNA follows: TGCGCCAGCAGCCCCAACTCAGCGGGGGATACCACAGATACGCAGTATTTT. Protein: CASSPNSAGDTTDTQYF.

The V and J genes are TRBV30 and TRBJ2-7, with D tentatively TRBD1 (7 bases). CDR1 and CDR2 from the germline V gene are GTSNPN and SVGIG (reference sequence). The V and J ends lost 8 bases and 3 bases respectively, with 17 bases between them. This CDR3 is built from 13 residues. CDR3 DNA sequence: TGTGCCCCAGGGGGAGGACTCCTCTACGAGCAGTACTTC. Translated: CAPGGGLLYEQYF. The variable domain in full, completed from reference TRBV30 and TRBJ2-7, reads SQTIHQWPATLVQPVGSPLSLECTVEGTSNPNLYWYRQAAGRGLQLLFYSVGIGQISSEVPQNLSASRPQDRQFILSSKKLLLSDSGFYLCAPGGGLLYEQYFGPGTRLTVT.

This clonotype has only one observation. DNA for the CDR3: TGTGCCAGCAGCTCTGTCGGCAATCAGCCCCAGCATTTT. It translates to CASSSVGNQPQHF. The V call is TRBV5-6, the J call TRBJ1-5; no clear D gene. The CDR3 totals 13 residues. CDR1 and CDR2 (germline): SGHDT, YYEEEE. V dropped 3 bases and J dropped 2 bases, with 6 bases sitting between them. The variable domain in full, with the rest retrieved from reference TRBV5-6 and TRBJ1-5, is DAGVTQSPTHLIKTRGQQVTLRCSPKSGHDTVSWYQQALGQGPQFIFQYYEEEERQRGNFPDRFSGHQFPNYSSELNVNALLLGDSALYLCASSSVGNQPQHFGDGTRLSIL.